Shown below are 24 T cell receptor beta chains from a single sample sequenced in a study of T cell repertoires in cytomegalovirus infection. Their antigens are not known. Via MiXCR, TCRdb re-called the reads, giving one row per CDR3 protein. Among 110,000 or so distinct CDR3 sequences listed, 30% to 35% were seen once. The sample here was CD8+ T cells from cultured PBMCs, taken from culture after CMV antigen stimulation. The receptors were gathered from a human donor in good health (CMV status not recorded). Some clones in this sample may be carry-over from other donors' samples.

This chain connects TRBV20-1 to TRBJ1-5; tentatively, D is TRBD1 (6 bases). The CDR3 length is 16 residues. V was shortened by 0 bases and J by 6 bases, with 18 bases between the two germline ends. CDR1 is DFQATT, CDR2 SNEGSKA, per germline (reference sequence). The CDR3 DNA reads as TGCAGTGCTAGAGAAAAGACAGGAAGGCACCGTCAGCCCCAGCATTTT. Its translation: CSAREKTGRHRQPQHF.

This clonotype occurred many times. The chain joins TRBV2 to TRBJ2-1; weak D call: TRBD1 (5 bases). The ends were cut back, 5 bases at V and 9 bases at J, with 20 bases in the middle. The germline V gene encodes CDR1 SNHLY and CDR2 FYNNEI. This CDR3 spans 15 amino acids. In DNA, the CDR3 is TGTGCCAGCAGTCCCCTCGACATGTCTAGGGGTGAGCAGTTCTTC. Amino acid sequence: CASSPLDMSRGEQFF.

V gene TRBV5-6 combines with J gene TRBJ2-7; 8 positions agree with TRBD1. There are 14 residues in the CDR3. After removal of 4 bases from V and 4 bases from J, the junction contained 7 bases not matched to a gene. Germline V CDR1 and CDR2: SGHDT, YYEEEE. The CDR3 bases are TGTGCCAGCAGCCCACGGGACAGGCAATACGAGCAGTACTTC. This gives the protein CASSPRDRQYEQYF.

The genes are TRBV2 and TRBJ2-3, with D perhaps matching TRBD1 (6 bases). This CDR3 has 15 residues. Germline lookup yields CDR1 SNHLY and CDR2 FYNNEI. V lost 7 bases and J 2 bases, leaving 16 bases between the germline ends. The DNA of the CDR3 is TGTGCCAGCATCCCGGACAGAGCCCCCACAGATACGCAGTATTTT. It yields the protein CASIPDRAPTDTQYF.

This clonotype was recorded a few times. The rearrangement joins TRBV4-1 to TRBJ2-7; perhaps TRBD1 as D (5 bases). V dropped 7 bases and J dropped 0 bases, with 13 bases sitting between them. The CDR3 totals 14 residues. Germline V gene data show CDR1 as MGHRA and CDR2 as YSYEKL. The CDR3 sequence is CASKSTGASYEQYF. The DNA for the CDR3 is TGCGCCAGCAAGTCTACAGGAGCCTCCTACGAGCAGTACTTC.

This rearrangement joins TRBV28 to TRBJ2-3; TRBD2 matches at 7 bases. The CDR3 length is 16 residues. The V and J ends lost 5 bases and 0 bases, in that order; junction bases with no gene match: 8. Germline V lookup: CDR1 MDHEN, CDR2 SYDVKM. The CDR3 loop reads CASSPERGLSTDTQYF. In DNA form, the CDR3 reads TGTGCCAGCAGTCCCGAGCGGGGACTAAGCACAGATACGCAGTATTTT.

The chain links TRBV3-1 to TRBJ1-5; 8 nucleotides align to TRBD1. The CDR3 totals 17 residues. J lost 3 bases, V lost 4 bases, and 11 bases had no gene match. Germline-derived CDR1 and CDR2 are LGHDT and YNNKEL (reference sequence). The CDR3: CASSPYLGDRTNQPQHF. The CDR3 nucleotides read TGTGCCAGCAGCCCTTATCTGGGGGACAGGACCAATCAGCCCCAGCATTTT.

The chain links TRBV28 to TRBJ2-3; tentatively, D is TRBD1 or TRBD2 (5 bases each). The length of the CDR3 is 15 residues. Germline CDR1 is MDHEN and CDR2 is SYDVKM. Trimming left V 2 bases short and J 2 bases short, with 11 bases between. CDR3 residues: CASSLQGDNTDTQYF. The DNA of the CDR3 is TGTGCCAGCAGTTTACAGGGAGATAACACAGATACGCAGTATTTT.

With respect to this clonotype: A much larger clone is a single base away; this may be a read error. The chain uses TRBV5-6 and TRBJ2-5; possibly TRBD1 or TRBD2 for D (6 bases each). CDR1 and CDR2 from the germline V gene are SGHDT and YYEEEE. Trimming left V 4 bases short and J 4 bases short, with 20 bases between. The CDR3 consists of 16 residues. For the CDR3, the DNA is TGTGCCAGCAGCCCCGCCGGACCGGGGGCTGTAGAGACCCAGTACTTC. Amino acids: CASSPAGPGAVETQYF.

The genes are TRBV29-1 and TRBJ2-1; 10 bases are a match to TRBD2. Germline CDR1 is SQVTM and CDR2 is ANQGSEA. V trimming: 6 bases; J trimming: 4 bases; junction bases outside the gene matches: 6. The CDR3 sequence is 14 residues long. Here the CDR3 reads CSVEKRGGYNEQFF. In DNA form, the CDR3 reads TGCAGCGTCGAAAAGCGGGGGGGTTACAATGAGCAGTTCTTC.

The V call is TRBV7-2, the J call TRBJ2-7; 8 bases align to TRBD2. Per germline, CDR1 SGHTA and CDR2 FQGNSA. Trimming cost V 0 bases and J 2 bases; bases outside gene matches: 3. The CDR3 is 15 residues long. For the CDR3, the DNA is TGTGCCAGCAGCTTAGCGCGGGGGGAAACCTACGAGCAGTACTTC. Translated, it gives CASSLARGETYEQYF.

The chain combines TRBV7-6 with TRBJ1-2, with 10 positions matching TRBD1. The CDR3 length is 20 residues. J was trimmed by 0 bases and V by 6 bases; bases with no gene match: 19. Germline V gives CDR1 SGHVS, CDR2 FNYEAQ. The CDR3: CASSGVKGGQGELANYGYTF. Written as DNA, the CDR3 is TGTGCCAGCAGTGGAGTGAAAGGTGGACAGGGGGAATTAGCTAACTATGGCTACACCTTC. The variable domain in full, completed from reference TRBV7-6 and TRBJ1-2, reads GAGVSQSPRYKVTKRGQDVALRCDPISGHVSLYWYRQALGQGPEFLTYFNYEAQQDKSGLPNDRFSAERPEGSISTLTIQRTEQRDSAMYRCASSGVKGGQGELANYGYTFGSGTRLTVV.

This chain's CDR3 is CASSPSRGLGSGELFF. The CDR3 region has the DNA TGTGCCAGCAGTCCAAGCAGGGGGCTTGGGTCCGGGGAGCTGTTTTTT. The rearrangement links TRBV27 to TRBJ2-2; 8 positions agree with TRBD1. In germline, CDR1 is MNHEY, CDR2 SMNVEV (reference sequence). This CDR3 spans 16 amino acids. Trimming cost V 5 bases and J 6 bases; bases outside gene matches: 11.

V and J are TRBV4-1 and TRBJ1-1; no clear D. The CDR3 extends over 15 amino acids. V gave up 1 base and J gave up 0 bases, with 9 bases separating them. Germline V lookup: CDR1 MGHRA, CDR2 YSYEKL. Written as DNA, the CDR3 is TGCGCCAGCAGCCAAGCCCATCAGGTGAACACTGAAGCTTTCTTT. Its protein product is CASSQAHQVNTEAFF.

This chain uses TRBV5-5 with TRBJ1-3; D gene ambiguous. The germline CDR1 and CDR2 sequences are SGHKS and YYEKEE (reference sequence). The CDR3 totals 15 residues. Trimming stripped 1 base from V and 4 bases from J, with 12 bases between. CDR3: CASSLYEVSGNTIYF. In DNA form, the CDR3 reads TGTGCCAGCAGCTTGTACGAGGTCTCAGGAAACACCATATATTTT.

This clonotype appeared many times. DNA for the CDR3: TGTGCCAGCAGTTACGACCGCGGGGGTTCCACAGATACGCAGTATTTT. This translates into CASSYDRGGSTDTQYF. The chain has TRBV7-2 and TRBJ2-3, with 7 positions matching TRBD2. The V gene's germline CDR1 is SGHTA and CDR2 FQGNSA. The J segment lost 2 bases and the V segment lost 6 bases, leaving 11 bases of the junction unmatched. The CDR3 runs to 16 residues.

This chain connects TRBV9 to TRBJ2-7; D is unresolved. The ends were cut back, 0 bases at V and 2 bases at J, with 12 bases in the middle. Germline loops: CDR1 SGDLS, CDR2 YYNGEE. This CDR3 spans 15 amino acids. The CDR3 nucleotides are TGTGCCAGCAGCGTAGCGGCAGCCGACACCTACGAGCAGTACTTC. Translated, it gives CASSVAAADTYEQYF.

This chain connects TRBV20-1 to TRBJ2-7; no reliable D call. This CDR3 spans 12 amino acids. V lost 5 bases to trimming and J lost 0 bases, with 8 bases between them. The germline V gene has CDR1 DFQATT and CDR2 SNEGSKA (reference sequence). CDR3 in DNA: TGCAGTGCTCCGATCAGCTCCTACGAGCAGTACTTC. It specifies CSAPISSYEQYF.

Many counts were recorded for this clonotype. The chain has TRBV4-2 and TRBJ1-5; 12 bases are shared with TRBD1. The V and J ends lost 0 bases and 7 bases, in that order; junction bases with no gene match: 4. Looked up from germline, CDR1 is LGHNA and CDR2 is YNFKEQ. The CDR3 runs 16 residues. For the CDR3, the DNA is TGTGCCAGCAGCCAAGAAGGGGACAGGGGGCAACAGCCCCAGCATTTT. Translating it yields CASSQEGDRGQQPQHF.

V and J are TRBV6-8 and TRBJ2-2; 10 bases map to TRBD2. This CDR3 spans 19 amino acids. The junction had 12 bases not matched to a gene; V was cut back by 2 bases and J by 3 bases. Germline lookup yields CDR1 MNHGY and CDR2 SAAAGT. CDR3 amino acids: CASSYGSGLALVHTGELFF. For the CDR3, the DNA is TGTGCCAGCAGTTACGGTTCGGGACTAGCGTTAGTTCACACCGGGGAGCTGTTTTTT.

This clonotype was observed a handful of times. This sequence joins TRBV6-6 and TRBJ2-7; D is unclear. V dropped 0 bases and J dropped 4 bases, with 4 bases sitting between them. Germline V gene sequence: CDR1 MNHNY, CDR2 SVGAGI (reference sequence). The CDR3 has 12 residues. CDR3 DNA sequence: TGTGCCAGCAGTTACTCGGATTACGAGCAGTACTTC. Protein product: CASSYSDYEQYF.

The chain links TRBV6-2 or TRBV6-3 to TRBJ1-1; unclear D gene. The CDR3 has 12 residues. Trimming cost V 4 bases and J 8 bases, with 11 bases left between them. Germline V gives CDR1 MNHEY, CDR2 SVGEGT. The CDR3 sequence: CASSFWAEEAFF. Written as DNA, the CDR3 is TGTGCCAGCAGTTTTTGGGCAGAAGAAGCTTTCTTT.

This clonotype was detected a few times. The rearrangement uses TRBV7-9 and TRBJ1-5; a possible D gene is TRBD1 (6 bases). Germline CDR1 and CDR2: SEHNR and FQNEAQ (reference sequence). The CDR3 loop spans 15 amino acids. The V end lost 5 bases, the J end lost 0 bases, and 11 bases lay between the germline ends. CDR3 loop: CASSPGQLSNQPQHF. The CDR3 nucleotides are TGTGCCAGCAGCCCCGGACAGCTTAGCAATCAGCCCCAGCATTTT.

In its sample, this clonotype was seen many times. The chain carries TRBV5-4 and TRBJ1-2; a possible D gene is TRBD1 (5 bases). Trimming took off 1 base at V and 8 bases at J, with 15 bases between the two ends. The CDR3 runs 14 residues. Germline V gene lookup returns CDR1 SGHNT and CDR2 YYREEE (reference sequence). CDR3 bases: TGTGCCAGCAGCTTGATTGAATCAGGGTCAGGCTACACCTTC. It codes for CASSLIESGSGYTF.